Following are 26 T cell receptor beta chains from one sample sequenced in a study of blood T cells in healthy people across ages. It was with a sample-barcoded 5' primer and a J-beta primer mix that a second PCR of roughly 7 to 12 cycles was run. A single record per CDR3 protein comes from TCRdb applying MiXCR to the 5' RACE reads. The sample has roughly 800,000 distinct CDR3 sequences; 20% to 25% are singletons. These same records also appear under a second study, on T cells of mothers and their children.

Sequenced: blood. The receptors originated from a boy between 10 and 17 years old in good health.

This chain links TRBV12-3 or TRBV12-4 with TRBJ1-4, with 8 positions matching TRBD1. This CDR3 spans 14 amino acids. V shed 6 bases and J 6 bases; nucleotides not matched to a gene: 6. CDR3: CASSATGAHEKLFF. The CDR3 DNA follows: TGTGCCAGCAGCGCGACAGGGGCGCATGAAAAACTGTTTTTT.

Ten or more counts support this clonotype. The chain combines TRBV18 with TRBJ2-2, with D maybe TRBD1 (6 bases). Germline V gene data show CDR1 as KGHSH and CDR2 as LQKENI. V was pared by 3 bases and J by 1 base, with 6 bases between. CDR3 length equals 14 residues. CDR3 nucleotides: TGTGCCAGCTCACCGGGACAGAACACCGGGGAGCTGTTTTTT. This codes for CASSPGQNTGELFF.

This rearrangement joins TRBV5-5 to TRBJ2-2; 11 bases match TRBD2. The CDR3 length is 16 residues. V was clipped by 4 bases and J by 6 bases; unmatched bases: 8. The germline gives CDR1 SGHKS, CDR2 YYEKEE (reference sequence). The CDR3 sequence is CASSPSTSGGAGELFF. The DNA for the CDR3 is TGTGCCAGCAGCCCAAGTACTAGCGGGGGTGCCGGGGAGCTGTTTTTT. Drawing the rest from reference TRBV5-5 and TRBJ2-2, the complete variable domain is DAGVTQSPTHLIKTRGQQVTLRCSPISGHKSVSWYQQVLGQGPQFIFQYYEKEERGRGNFPDRFSARQFPNYSSELNVNALLLGDSALYLCASSPSTSGGAGELFFGEGSRLTVL.

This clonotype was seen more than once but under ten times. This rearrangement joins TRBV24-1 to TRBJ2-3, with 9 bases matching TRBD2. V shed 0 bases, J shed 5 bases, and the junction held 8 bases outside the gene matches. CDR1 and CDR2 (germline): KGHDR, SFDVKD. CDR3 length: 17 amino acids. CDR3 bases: TGTGCCACCAGTGATTTGGCGACTAGCGGTTCCGGAGATACGCAGTATTTT. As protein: CATSDLATSGSGDTQYF.

CDR3 in DNA: TGTGCCACTAACCAGGGGGCCACTGGGGCCAACGTCCTGACTTTC. Translating gives CATNQGATGANVLTF. This chain connects TRBV28 to TRBJ2-6; 8 positions match TRBD1. The V gene end was trimmed by 10 bases and the J gene end by 2 bases; junction bases not matched to a gene: 7. This CDR3 is built from 15 residues. CDR1 is MDHEN and CDR2 is SYDVKM in the germline V gene.

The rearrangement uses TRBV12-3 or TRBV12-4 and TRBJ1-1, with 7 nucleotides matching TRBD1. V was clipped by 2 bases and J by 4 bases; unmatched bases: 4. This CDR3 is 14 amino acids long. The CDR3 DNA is TGTGCCAGCAGTTTACAACAGGGGCCCACTGAAGCTTTCTTT. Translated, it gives CASSLQQGPTEAFF.

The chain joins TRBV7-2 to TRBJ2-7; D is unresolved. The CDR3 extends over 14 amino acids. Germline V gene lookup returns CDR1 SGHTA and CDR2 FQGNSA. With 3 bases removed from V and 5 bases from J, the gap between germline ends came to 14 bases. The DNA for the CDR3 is TGTGCCAGCAGCTTGGACGGGTCCTTTGACGAGCAGTACTTC. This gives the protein CASSLDGSFDEQYF.

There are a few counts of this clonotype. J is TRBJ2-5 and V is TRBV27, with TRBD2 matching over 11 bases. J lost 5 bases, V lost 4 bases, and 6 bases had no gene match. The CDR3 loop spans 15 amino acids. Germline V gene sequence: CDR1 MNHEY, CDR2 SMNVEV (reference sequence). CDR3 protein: CASSSLLAGEETQYF. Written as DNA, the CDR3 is TGTGCCAGCAGTTCCCTACTAGCGGGGGAGGAGACCCAGTACTTC.

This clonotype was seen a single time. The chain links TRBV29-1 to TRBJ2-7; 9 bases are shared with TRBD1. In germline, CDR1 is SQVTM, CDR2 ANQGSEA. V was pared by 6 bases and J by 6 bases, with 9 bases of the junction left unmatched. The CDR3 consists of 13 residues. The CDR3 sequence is CSVGDRGKSEQYF. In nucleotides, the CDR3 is TGCAGCGTCGGCGACAGGGGGAAAAGCGAGCAGTACTTC.

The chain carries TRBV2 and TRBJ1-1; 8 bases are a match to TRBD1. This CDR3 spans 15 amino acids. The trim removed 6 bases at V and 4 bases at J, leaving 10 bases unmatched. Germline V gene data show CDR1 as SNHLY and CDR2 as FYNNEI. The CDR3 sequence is CASSLDRGVVTEAFF. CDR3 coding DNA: TGTGCCAGCAGCCTCGACAGGGGAGTGGTCACTGAAGCTTTCTTT.

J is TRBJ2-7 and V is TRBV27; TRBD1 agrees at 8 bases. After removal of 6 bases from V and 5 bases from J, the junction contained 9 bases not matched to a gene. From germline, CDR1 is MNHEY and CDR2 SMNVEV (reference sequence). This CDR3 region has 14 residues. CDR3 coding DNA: TGTGCCAGCAGGCAACTCGACAGGGGTCACGAGCAGTACTTC. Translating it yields CASRQLDRGHEQYF.

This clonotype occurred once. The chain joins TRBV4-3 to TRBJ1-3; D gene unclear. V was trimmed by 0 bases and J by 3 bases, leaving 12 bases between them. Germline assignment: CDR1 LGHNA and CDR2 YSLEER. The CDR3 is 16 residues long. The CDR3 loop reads CASSQDPVASGNTIYF. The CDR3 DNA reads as TGCGCCAGCAGCCAAGATCCAGTGGCAAGTGGAAACACCATATATTTT.

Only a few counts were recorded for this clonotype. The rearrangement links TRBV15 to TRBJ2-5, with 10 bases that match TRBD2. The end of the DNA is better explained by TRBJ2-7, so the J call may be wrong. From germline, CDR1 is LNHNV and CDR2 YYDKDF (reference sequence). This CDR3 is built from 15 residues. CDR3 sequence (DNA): TGTGCCACCAGCAGAGATCCTAGCGGGAGCTACGAGCAGTACTTC. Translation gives CATSRDPSGSYEQYF.

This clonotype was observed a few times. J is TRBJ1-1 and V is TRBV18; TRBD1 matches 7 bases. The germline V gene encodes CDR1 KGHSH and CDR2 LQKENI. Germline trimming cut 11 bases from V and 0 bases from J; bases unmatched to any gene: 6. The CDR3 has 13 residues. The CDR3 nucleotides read TGTGCCGGCCGGGGACAGCTGAACACTGAAGCTTTCTTT. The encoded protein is CAGRGQLNTEAFF.

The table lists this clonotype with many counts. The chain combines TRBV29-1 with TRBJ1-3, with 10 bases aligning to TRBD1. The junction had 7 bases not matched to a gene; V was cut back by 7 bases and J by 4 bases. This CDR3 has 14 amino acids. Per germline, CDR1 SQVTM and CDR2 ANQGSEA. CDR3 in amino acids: CSAKGTGEGNTIYF. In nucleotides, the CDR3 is TGCAGCGCCAAAGGGACAGGGGAAGGAAACACCATATATTTT.

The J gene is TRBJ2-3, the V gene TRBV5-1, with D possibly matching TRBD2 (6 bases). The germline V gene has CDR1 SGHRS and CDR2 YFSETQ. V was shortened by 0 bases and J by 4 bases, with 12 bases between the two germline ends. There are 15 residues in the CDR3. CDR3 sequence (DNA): TGCGCCAGCAGCTTGGCCCCGGGAGTGGCAGATACGCAGTATTTT. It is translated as CASSLAPGVADTQYF.

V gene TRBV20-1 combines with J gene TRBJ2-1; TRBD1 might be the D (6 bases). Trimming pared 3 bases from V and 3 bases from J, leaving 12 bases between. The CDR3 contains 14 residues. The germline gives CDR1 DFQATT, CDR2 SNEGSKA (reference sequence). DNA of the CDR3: TGCAGTGCTAGTCGGTCGACAGGCTACAATGAGCAGTTCTTC. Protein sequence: CSASRSTGYNEQFF.

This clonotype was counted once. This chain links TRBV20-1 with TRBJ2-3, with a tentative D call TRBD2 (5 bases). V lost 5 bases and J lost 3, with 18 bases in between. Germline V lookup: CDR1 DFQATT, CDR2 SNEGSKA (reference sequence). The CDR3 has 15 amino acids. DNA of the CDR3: TGCAGTGCTCTAAACGTGCGTGGAGGTACAGATACGCAGTATTTT. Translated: CSALNVRGGTDTQYF.

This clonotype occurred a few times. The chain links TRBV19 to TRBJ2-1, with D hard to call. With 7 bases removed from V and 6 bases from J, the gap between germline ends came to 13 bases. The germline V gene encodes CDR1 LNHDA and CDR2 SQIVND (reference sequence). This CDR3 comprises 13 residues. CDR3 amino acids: CASTPKAFNEQFF. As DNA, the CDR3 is TGTGCCAGTACCCCGAAGGCGTTCAATGAGCAGTTCTTC.

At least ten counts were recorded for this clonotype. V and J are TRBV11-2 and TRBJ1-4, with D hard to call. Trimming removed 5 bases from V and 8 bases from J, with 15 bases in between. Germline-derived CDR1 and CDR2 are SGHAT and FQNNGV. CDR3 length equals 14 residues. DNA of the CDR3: TGTGCCAGCAGCCGAACACGGGGTTGGGAAAAACTGTTTTTT. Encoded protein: CASSRTRGWEKLFF. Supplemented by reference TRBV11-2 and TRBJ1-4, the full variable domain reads EAGVAQSPRYKIIEKRQSVAFWCNPISGHATLYWYQQILGQGPKLLIQFQNNGVVDDSQLPKDRFSAERLKGVDSTLKIQPAKLEDSAVYLCASSRTRGWEKLFFGSGTQLSVL.

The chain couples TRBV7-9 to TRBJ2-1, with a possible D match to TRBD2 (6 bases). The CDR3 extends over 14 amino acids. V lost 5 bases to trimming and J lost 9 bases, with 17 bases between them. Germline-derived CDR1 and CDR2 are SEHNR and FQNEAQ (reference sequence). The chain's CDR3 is CASSPSRRAIEQFF. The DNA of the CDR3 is TGTGCCAGCAGCCCTAGCAGGAGGGCCATTGAGCAGTTCTTC.

The CDR3 bases are TGTGCCTGGAAGGAACTAGCGCTTCAGGAGACCCAGTACTTC. It yields the protein CAWKELALQETQYF. The chain joins TRBV30 to TRBJ2-5; 7 bases are a match to TRBD2. Germline V gives CDR1 GTSNPN, CDR2 SVGIG (reference sequence). Germline trimming cut 4 bases from V and 5 bases from J; bases unmatched to any gene: 10. There are 14 residues in the CDR3.

CDR3 loop: CASSYNYLAGVNEQFF. Written as DNA, the CDR3 is TGTGCCAGCAGTTACAACTACCTAGCGGGAGTGAATGAGCAGTTCTTC. The gene calls are TRBV6-2 or TRBV6-3 and TRBJ2-1; 10 bases line up with TRBD2. CDR1 and CDR2 from the germline V gene are MNHEY and SVGEGT. This CDR3 region has 16 residues. V shed 2 bases, J shed 7 bases, and the junction held 8 bases outside the gene matches.

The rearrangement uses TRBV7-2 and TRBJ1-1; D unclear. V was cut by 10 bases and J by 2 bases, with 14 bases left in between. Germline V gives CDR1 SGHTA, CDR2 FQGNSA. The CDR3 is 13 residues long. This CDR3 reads CATKSGSNTEAFF. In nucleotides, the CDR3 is TGTGCCACCAAGAGTGGGTCTAACACTGAAGCTTTCTTT.

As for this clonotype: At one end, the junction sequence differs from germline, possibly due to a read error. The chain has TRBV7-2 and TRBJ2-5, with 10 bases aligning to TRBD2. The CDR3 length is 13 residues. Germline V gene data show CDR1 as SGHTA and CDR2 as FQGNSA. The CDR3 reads CVSSLSPSGRCFF. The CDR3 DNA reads TGTGTCAGCAGCTTAAGTCCTAGCGGGAGATGTTTCTTC.

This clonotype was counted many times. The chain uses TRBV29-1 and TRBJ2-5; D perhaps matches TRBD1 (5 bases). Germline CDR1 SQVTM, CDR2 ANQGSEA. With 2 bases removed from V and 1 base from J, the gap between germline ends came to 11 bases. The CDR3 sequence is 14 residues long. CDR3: CSVELVRAQETQYF. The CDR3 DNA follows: TGCAGCGTTGAACTGGTCAGGGCCCAAGAGACCCAGTACTTC. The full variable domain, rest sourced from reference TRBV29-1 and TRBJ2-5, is SAVISQKPSRDICQRGTSLTIQCQVDSQVTMMFWYRQQPGQSLTLIATANQGSEATYESGFVIDKFPISRPNLTFSTLTVSNMSPEDSSIYLCSVELVRAQETQYFGPGTRLLVL.